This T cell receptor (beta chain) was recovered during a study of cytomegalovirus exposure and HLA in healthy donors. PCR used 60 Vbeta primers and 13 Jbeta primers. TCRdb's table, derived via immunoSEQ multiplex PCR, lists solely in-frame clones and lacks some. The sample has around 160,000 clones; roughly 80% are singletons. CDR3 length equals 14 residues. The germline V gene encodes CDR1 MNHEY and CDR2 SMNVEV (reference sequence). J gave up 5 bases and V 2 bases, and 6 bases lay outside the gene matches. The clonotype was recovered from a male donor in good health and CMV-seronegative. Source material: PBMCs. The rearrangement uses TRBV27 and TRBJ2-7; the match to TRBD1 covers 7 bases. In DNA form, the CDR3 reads TGTGCCAGCAGTTTAATTAACAGGGGCCACGAGCAGTACTTC. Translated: CASSLINRGHEQYF.